This TCR beta chain emerged from a study of cytomegalovirus exposure and HLA in healthy donors. The wider study: Around 85 million unique TCRs from HLA-typed donors were held in an early data release.

The PCR used 60 Vbeta and 13 Jbeta primers. Measured with immunoSEQ multiplex PCR; TCRdb has only the in-frame clones, and not every one. The sample yields over 200,000 clones, over 60% seen once. With V trimmed by 1 base and J by 2 bases, 0 bases remained unmatched. This CDR3 is 15 amino acids long. CDR1 SGHRS and CDR2 YFSETQ come from the germline V gene. Study-wide points: Later genetic work tied a missense DCLRE1C variant to beta-chain V and J trimming. The study designated about 180 TCR beta chains cytomegalovirus-associated. The authors judged a highly shared variant cluster likely a sequencing artifact.

Turning to this clone: Antigen specificity is unknown.

This chain uses TRBV5-1 with TRBJ2-1, with 10 nucleotides matching TRBD2. This receptor was obtained from a male donor in good health and CMV-seronegative. The specimen sequenced was PBMCs. The CDR3 bases are TGCGCCAGCAGCTTGCTAGCGGGGGCCTACAATGAGCAGTTCTTC. It codes for CASSLLAGAYNEQFF.